This T cell receptor beta chain appears in the sequencing data of a study of blood T cell repertoires in COVID-19. This clone was picked up a small number of times. Assay used: immunoSEQ multiplex PCR; TCRdb lists only in-frame clones, some missing. The sample holds over 35,000 clones, roughly 78% seen once. The sample taken for sequencing was peripheral blood. This TCR was sampled from a man aged 55 to 70 with acute or convalescent COVID-19.

The CDR3 loop reads CASKGTGEITEAFF. As DNA, the CDR3 is TGTGCCAGCAAAGGGACAGGGGAAATCACTGAAGCTTTCTTT. The rearrangement links TRBV2 to TRBJ1-1; 10 nucleotides line up with TRBD1. CDR1 SNHLY and CDR2 FYNNEI come from the germline V gene. The CDR3 contains 14 residues. V lost 7 bases, J lost 4 bases, and 6 bases stayed unmatched.